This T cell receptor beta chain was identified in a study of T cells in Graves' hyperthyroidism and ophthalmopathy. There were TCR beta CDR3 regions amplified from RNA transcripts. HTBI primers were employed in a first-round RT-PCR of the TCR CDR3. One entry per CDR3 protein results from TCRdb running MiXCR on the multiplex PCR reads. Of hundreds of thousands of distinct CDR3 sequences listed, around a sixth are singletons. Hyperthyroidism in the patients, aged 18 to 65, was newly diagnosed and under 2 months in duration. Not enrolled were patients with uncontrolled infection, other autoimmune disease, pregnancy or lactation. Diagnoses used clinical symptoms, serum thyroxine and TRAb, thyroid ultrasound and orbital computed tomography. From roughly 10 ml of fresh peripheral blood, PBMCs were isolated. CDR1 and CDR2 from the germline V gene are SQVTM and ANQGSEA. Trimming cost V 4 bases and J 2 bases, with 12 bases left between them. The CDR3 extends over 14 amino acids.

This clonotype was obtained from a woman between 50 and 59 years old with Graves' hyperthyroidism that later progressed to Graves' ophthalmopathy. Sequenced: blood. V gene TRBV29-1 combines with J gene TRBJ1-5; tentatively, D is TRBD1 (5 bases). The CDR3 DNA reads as TGCAGCGTTGTGGAAGGAGGGGGCAATCAGCCCCAGCATTTT. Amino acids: CSVVEGGGNQPQHF.